One sample yielded the 14 T cell receptor beta chains listed below, sequenced in a study of shared clonotypes between healthy human individuals. Assay used: immunoSEQ multiplex PCR; TCRdb lists only in-frame clones, some missing. The sample consists of around 2,000,000 clones, over 85% of them appearing once. Sequenced: naive CD4+ T cells sorted from blood. Subset noted: CD45RA+ positively selected. The receptors stem from a young man in good health.

V and J are TRBV4-1 and TRBJ2-7, with 8 bases lining up with TRBD1. The CDR3 is made up of 18 amino acids. Germline V CDR1 and CDR2: MGHRA, YSYEKL. V shed 1 base, J shed 1 base, and the junction held 12 bases outside the gene matches. CDR3 nucleotides: TGCGCCAGCAGCCAAGTTCGGGCGAGGGGACAGGCTTCCTACGAGCAGTACTTC. Translating gives CASSQVRARGQASYEQYF.

Only one count was recorded for this clone. The CDR3 DNA reads as TGTGCTAGTGGTTTGTCTAGCTCGCGGGAGACCCAGTACTTC. It is translated as CASGLSSSRETQYF. The chain links TRBV12-5 to TRBJ2-5; tentatively, D is TRBD2 (5 bases). This CDR3 spans 14 amino acids. Trimming stripped 2 bases from V and 5 bases from J, with 12 bases between. Germline CDR1 and CDR2: LGHNT and FRNRAP.

The chain recombines TRBV10-3 with TRBJ1-2, with D possibly matching TRBD1 (5 bases). V gave up 3 bases and J gave up 8 bases, with 16 bases separating them. The CDR3 spans 14 residues. CDR1 and CDR2 (germline): ENHRY, SYGVKD. The CDR3 here is CAISEFQDNRGYTF. As DNA, the CDR3 is TGTGCCATCAGTGAATTCCAGGACAATCGGGGCTACACCTTC.

This clone was seen a single time. CDR3 in amino acids: CASSPRRPWASSNEKLFF. CDR3 coding DNA: TGTGCCAGTAGCCCCCGACGGCCTTGGGCTTCTTCGAACGAAAAACTGTTTTTT. V usage is TRBV19 and J usage is TRBJ1-4; D is unresolved. The V end was cut by 6 bases, the J end by 8 bases, with 28 bases between. In germline, CDR1 is LNHDA, CDR2 SQIVND (reference sequence). The CDR3 has 18 amino acids.

V is TRBV30 and J is TRBJ1-2; no reliable D call. Germline CDR1 reads GTSNPN; CDR2 reads SVGIG (reference sequence). The germline V and J ends were trimmed by 8 bases and 2 bases, with 9 bases remaining between them. This CDR3 region has 11 residues. The CDR3 region is CARSDNYGYTF. The CDR3 nucleotides read TGTGCCCGATCGGACAACTATGGCTACACCTTC.

The chain uses TRBV6-1 and TRBJ1-6; D gene ambiguous. Germline V lookup: CDR1 MNHNS, CDR2 SASEGT. The CDR3 length is 16 residues. V shed 1 base and J shed 0 bases, with 7 bases lying between them. This chain's CDR3 is CASSEGGSSYNSPLHF. CDR3 DNA: TGTGCCAGCAGTGAAGGGGGTAGCTCCTATAATTCACCCCTCCACTTT.

The V call is TRBV7-9, the J call TRBJ1-1; 9 nucleotides align to TRBD1. Germline-derived CDR1 and CDR2 are SEHNR and FQNEAQ (reference sequence). With 5 bases clipped from V and 4 bases from J, the junction kept 14 bases outside the gene matches. The CDR3 runs 17 residues. The DNA of the CDR3 is TGTGCCAGCAGCCCCGGGACAGGGCTATTTCGGAGCACTGAAGCTTTCTTT. This translates into CASSPGTGLFRSTEAFF.

The rearrangement joins TRBV14 to TRBJ2-1, with unresolved D. This CDR3 is 15 amino acids long. V dropped 2 bases and J dropped 0 bases, with 8 bases sitting between them. Germline CDR1 reads SGHDN; CDR2 reads FVKESK. The CDR3 loop reads CASSQLSGSYNEQFF. CDR3 DNA sequence: TGTGCCAGCAGCCAATTAAGTGGCTCCTACAATGAGCAGTTCTTC.

The chain is built from TRBV30 and TRBJ2-3; 7 bases are shared with TRBD2. This CDR3 region has 14 residues. V was clipped by 5 bases and J by 11 bases; unmatched bases: 16. CDR1 is GTSNPN and CDR2 is SVGIG in the germline V gene (reference sequence). The CDR3 sequence: CAWGTGTIQEKQYF. The DNA of the CDR3 is TGTGCCTGGGGCACCGGGACTATTCAGGAAAAGCAGTATTTT. Using reference TRBV30 and TRBJ2-3 for the parts outside the CDR3, the full variable domain is SQTIHQWPATLVQPVGSPLSLECTVEGTSNPNLYWYRQAAGRGLQLLFYSVGIGQISSEVPQNLSASRPQDRQFILSSKKLLLSDSGFYLCAWGTGTIQEKQYFGPGTRLTVL.

The V call is TRBV5-1, the J call TRBJ1-1; D is unclear. This CDR3 has 15 residues. With 0 bases removed from V and 0 bases from J, the gap between germline ends came to 9 bases. Per the germline V gene, CDR1 is SGHRS and CDR2 is YFSETQ. CDR3 region: CASSLAEGMNTEAFF. The CDR3 DNA follows: TGCGCCAGCAGCTTGGCCGAGGGAATGAACACTGAAGCTTTCTTT. Full variable domain (missing parts from reference TRBV5-1 and TRBJ1-1): KAGVTQTPRYLIKTRGQQVTLSCSPISGHRSVSWYQQTPGQGLQFLFEYFSETQRNKGNFPGRFSGRQFSNSRSEMNVSTLELGDSALYLCASSLAEGMNTEAFFGQGTRLTVV.

The rearrangement uses TRBV6-6 and TRBJ2-2; TRBD1 is a possible D gene (5 bases). Trimming took 2 bases from V and 1 from J, leaving 8 bases between them. The germline CDR1 and CDR2 sequences are MNHNY and SVGAGI (reference sequence). The CDR3 contains 15 residues. The CDR3 is CASSYADRNTGELFF. The CDR3 coding sequence is TGTGCCAGCAGTTACGCCGACAGGAACACCGGGGAGCTGTTTTTT.

Of note for this clone: The junction and the germline gene differ at one end; a read error may be behind it. The V gene is TRBV29-1, the J gene TRBJ1-1; tentatively, D is TRBD1 (6 bases). This CDR3 spans 12 amino acids. Germline V CDR1 and CDR2: SQVTM, ANQGSEA. CDR3 coding DNA: TGCAGCGCCAGACTGGACAGCAACCACTGGGTCTTT. It specifies CSARLDSNHWVF.

Written as DNA, the CDR3 is TGCGCCAGCAGCCAGGCGGACAGACCCGAAAGGACCATGGGTGGCTACACCTTC. This sequence encodes CASSQADRPERTMGGYTF. V usage is TRBV4-1 and J usage is TRBJ1-2; perhaps TRBD1 as D (6 bases). V was clipped by 3 bases and J by 7 bases, with 27 bases between them. This CDR3 region has 18 residues. Germline CDR1 and CDR2: MGHRA and YSYEKL.

The chain uses TRBV5-1 and TRBJ2-3; either TRBD1 or TRBD2 may supply D (5 bases each). The CDR3 spans 16 residues. Germline values: CDR1 SGHRS, CDR2 YFSETQ. The V gene lost 4 bases and the J gene lost 0 bases, with 15 bases spanning the gap. In DNA, the CDR3 is TGCGCCAGCAGCAATGAGATGGGGGTGAGCACAGATACGCAGTATTTT. It translates to CASSNEMGVSTDTQYF.